One and the same sample provided the 18 T cell receptor beta chains below, sequenced in a study of response to subunit inactivated influenza vaccine. A single record per CDR3 protein comes from TCRdb applying MiXCR to the RT-PCR reads. The data show approximately 520,000 distinct CDR3 sequences, with about 25% seen just once and over 1.5% held by the top ten. The source was CD4+ T cells sorted from PBMCs, collected about 5 days after vaccination. Receptors were obtained from a man aged 50 to 60 who received an inactivated influenza vaccine.

This clonotype was counted between two and nine times. The rearrangement uses TRBV10-3 and TRBJ2-3, with D maybe TRBD1 (5 bases). The CDR3 is made up of 13 amino acids. In germline, CDR1 is ENHRY, CDR2 SYGVKD. Trimming took 6 bases from V and 3 from J, leaving 10 bases between them. In DNA form, the CDR3 reads TGTGCCATCAGCAACTACAGGACAGATACGCAGTATTTT. It specifies CAISNYRTDTQYF.

This chain connects TRBV19 to TRBJ1-2; unclear D gene. Deletions cut 4 bases from V and 2 bases from J, with 8 bases between. The germline CDR1 and CDR2 sequences are LNHDA and SQIVND (reference sequence). The CDR3 runs to 13 residues. The CDR3 sequence is CASSTVHNYGYTF. The CDR3 coding sequence is TGTGCCAGTAGTACAGTTCACAACTATGGCTACACCTTC.

This clonotype was seen a few times. The CDR3 DNA reads TGTGCCAGTGCCAGCCGGGGGCTCACAGATACGCAGTATTTT. Residues: CASASRGLTDTQYF. The chain couples TRBV6-1 to TRBJ2-3; possibly TRBD1 or TRBD2 for D (6 bases each). From germline, CDR1 is MNHNS and CDR2 SASEGT. There are 14 residues in the CDR3. V was pared by 9 bases and J by 2 bases, with 15 bases between.

This rearrangement joins TRBV27 to TRBJ2-1; 7 positions agree with TRBD2. The CDR3 is 18 residues long. Germline V gene data show CDR1 as MNHEY and CDR2 as SMNVEV (reference sequence). Losses at the gene ends were 5 bases for V and 9 bases for J; bases not matched to a gene: 22. This CDR3 reads CASSPKRDGLIGSLEQFF. Written as DNA, the CDR3 is TGTGCCAGCAGTCCGAAGCGGGACGGTCTGATCGGGTCCCTTGAGCAGTTCTTC.

This clonotype was detected only a few times. The chain employs TRBV11-1 and TRBJ2-7; unclear D gene. Trimming cost V 1 base and J 1 base, with 20 bases left between them. From germline, CDR1 is SGHAT and CDR2 FQDESV (reference sequence). The CDR3 contains 18 residues. In DNA, the CDR3 is TGTGCCAGCAGCTTAGACCGTTTGTGGCAGGAGAGATCCTACGAGCAGTACTTC. Amino acid sequence: CASSLDRLWQERSYEQYF.

This clonotype was observed a few times. V gene TRBV10-3 combines with J gene TRBJ2-3, with a tentative D call TRBD2 (6 bases). The germline V gene has CDR1 ENHRY and CDR2 SYGVKD. This CDR3 spans 13 amino acids. Trimming removed 6 bases at V and 1 base at J, with 8 bases between. The chain's CDR3 is CAIRGGGTDTQYF. CDR3 sequence (DNA): TGTGCCATCAGGGGCGGGGGCACAGATACGCAGTATTTT.

The chain links TRBV2 to TRBJ1-1; the D gene is possibly TRBD1 (6 bases). The CDR3 is made up of 13 amino acids. Trimming left V 5 bases short and J 7 bases short, with 14 bases between. Per germline, CDR1 SNHLY and CDR2 FYNNEI. The CDR3 coding sequence is TGTGCCAGCAGTTGGACAGAGATTGTTGAAGCTTTCTTT. Translating gives CASSWTEIVEAFF.

The gene calls are TRBV7-2 and TRBJ2-7; unclear D gene. Trimming cost V 5 bases and J 3 bases, with 8 bases left between them. The CDR3 is 12 residues long. Germline V CDR1 and CDR2: SGHTA, FQGNSA. The CDR3 sequence is CASSAANYEQYF. DNA of the CDR3: TGTGCCAGCAGCGCTGCAAACTACGAGCAGTACTTC.

This clonotype was observed a handful of times. The chain employs TRBV6-2 or TRBV6-3 and TRBJ2-2; TRBD2 matches at 9 bases. Looked up from germline, CDR1 is MNHEY and CDR2 is SVGEGT. Germline trimming cut 8 bases from V and 1 base from J; bases unmatched to any gene: 8. This CDR3 has 16 amino acids. CDR3 bases: TGTGCCAGCGAAAAGACTAGCGGACGGAACACCGGGGAGCTGTTTTTT. Amino acids: CASEKTSGRNTGELFF.

The gene calls are TRBV5-1 and TRBJ2-3; 7 bases align to TRBD1. Unmatched junction bases numbered 13, after V lost 4 bases and J lost 5 bases. Germline V gene sequence: CDR1 SGHRS, CDR2 YFSETQ. CDR3 length: 16 amino acids. CDR3 sequence (DNA): TGCGCCAGCAGCGCACAACAGGGGCCGCGTGGAGATACGCAGTATTTT. Residues: CASSAQQGPRGDTQYF.

This clonotype has only a few counts. The J gene is TRBJ1-2, the V gene TRBV6-2 or TRBV6-3; the D gene is possibly TRBD1 (6 bases). Germline V gene sequence: CDR1 MNHEY, CDR2 SVGEGT. V gave up 2 bases and J gave up 2 bases, with 15 bases separating them. The CDR3 runs 16 residues. The CDR3 region has the DNA TGTGCCAGCAGTTACCTACAGGGTAGGTCCAACTATGGCTACACCTTC. This translates into CASSYLQGRSNYGYTF.

There are a few counts of this clonotype. V is TRBV20-1 and J is TRBJ2-1; no firm D call. V lost 3 bases and J lost 0, with 6 bases in between. This CDR3 spans 13 amino acids. CDR1 is DFQATT, CDR2 SNEGSKA, per germline (reference sequence). This CDR3 reads CSARPRSYNEQFF. CDR3 DNA sequence: TGCAGTGCTAGGCCCCGCTCCTACAATGAGCAGTTCTTC.

DNA for the CDR3: TGTGCCAGCAGTCCCGCCGGACTAGGCCACTCCTACGAGCAGTACTTC. Amino acids: CASSPAGLGHSYEQYF. The chain combines TRBV6-2 or TRBV6-3 with TRBJ2-7, with 7 bases lining up with TRBD2. The CDR3 covers 16 residues. CDR1 and CDR2 (germline): MNHEY, SVGEGT. V lost 5 bases, J lost 0 bases, and 10 bases stayed unmatched.

The chain carries TRBV2 and TRBJ1-6; perhaps TRBD1 as D (6 bases). The germline V and J ends were trimmed by 7 bases and 7 bases, with 14 bases remaining between them. This CDR3 region has 14 residues. Germline-derived CDR1 and CDR2 are SNHLY and FYNNEI. The chain's CDR3 is CASKQGPWNSPLHF. The CDR3 region has the DNA TGTGCCAGCAAGCAGGGGCCCTGGAATTCACCCCTCCACTTT.

This CDR3 is CASSLPASALNEQFF. CDR3 in DNA: TGTGCCAGCAGCCTGCCGGCTAGCGCTTTAAATGAGCAGTTCTTC. V and J are TRBV9 and TRBJ2-1; perhaps TRBD2 as D (6 bases). V shed 4 bases and J shed 7 bases, with 18 bases lying between them. CDR1 and CDR2 from the germline V gene are SGDLS and YYNGEE. The CDR3 runs to 15 residues.

The chain joins TRBV11-2 to TRBJ2-3; TRBD2 agrees at 7 bases. This CDR3 is built from 15 residues. From germline, CDR1 is SGHAT and CDR2 FQNNGV. Trimming took 5 bases from V and 3 from J; bases not matched to a gene: 8. The DNA for the CDR3 is TGTGCCAGCAGCCCGCGCGGGGGACCAACAGATACGCAGTATTTT. Translating gives CASSPRGGPTDTQYF.

This clonotype has a count of ten or more. V gene TRBV5-6 combines with J gene TRBJ2-5; D unclear. Germline CDR1 reads SGHDT; CDR2 reads YYEEEE. The CDR3 is 12 amino acids. V was pared by 5 bases and J by 5 bases, with 10 bases between. This CDR3 is CASSAFLETQYF. DNA for the CDR3: TGTGCCAGCAGTGCCTTTTTGGAGACCCAGTACTTC.

V and J are TRBV6-1 and TRBJ2-7, with no clear D. Per the germline V gene, CDR1 is MNHNS and CDR2 is SASEGT. V was clipped by 6 bases and J by 2 bases, with 17 bases between them. The CDR3 totals 15 residues. The CDR3 DNA sequence: TGTGCCAGCAGGCCAATCCAGCGCGGCGCCTACGAGCAGTACTTC. Translated, it gives CASRPIQRGAYEQYF.